Detailed here is one T cell receptor beta chain. As yet, its antigen is unknown. The data were taken from a study of cytomegalovirus exposure and HLA in healthy donors. General study points: TCR beta V- and J-gene trimming, according to a later analysis, was linked to a missense DCLRE1C variant. Among TCR sequences, most were rare, though some public TCRs appeared in many donors. In terms of immune exposure information, only CMV serostatus was available. An assumption of roughly uniform sequencing depth across donors underlay the presence/absence analyses.

The CDR3 covers 14 residues. Germline trimming cut 4 bases from V and 4 bases from J; bases unmatched to any gene: 5. Germline assignment: CDR1 LNHDA and CDR2 SQIVND (reference sequence). Both 60 Vbeta primers and 13 Jbeta primers went into the PCR. Sequencing was performed with immunoSEQ multiplex PCR; in TCRdb, only in-frame clones are kept and a portion is missing. The sample yields 70,000 to 90,000 clones, around 76% seen once. The sequence was collected from a male donor in good health and CMV-seropositive. The V call is TRBV19, the J call TRBJ1-1; 8 nucleotides match TRBD1. The sample was PBMCs. The CDR3 nucleotides are TGTGCCAGTAGTAGACAGGGGAAGATCACTGAAGCTTTCTTT. It encodes CASSRQGKITEAFF.